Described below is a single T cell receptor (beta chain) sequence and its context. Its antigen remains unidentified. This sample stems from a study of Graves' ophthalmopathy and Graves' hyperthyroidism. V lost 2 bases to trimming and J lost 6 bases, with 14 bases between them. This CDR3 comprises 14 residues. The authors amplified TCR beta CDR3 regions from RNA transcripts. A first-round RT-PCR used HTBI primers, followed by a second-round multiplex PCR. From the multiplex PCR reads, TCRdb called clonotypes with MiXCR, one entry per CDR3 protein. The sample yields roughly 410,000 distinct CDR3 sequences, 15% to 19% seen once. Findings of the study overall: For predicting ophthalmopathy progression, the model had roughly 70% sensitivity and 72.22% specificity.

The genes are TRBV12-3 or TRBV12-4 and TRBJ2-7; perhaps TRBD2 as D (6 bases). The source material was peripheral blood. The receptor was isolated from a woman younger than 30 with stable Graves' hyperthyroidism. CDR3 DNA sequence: TGTGCCAGCAGTTTACACGCCGGGAGTCCCGAGCAGTACTTC. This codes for CASSLHAGSPEQYF.